Detailed here is one TCR beta chain. This clone's antigen is unknown. The record has no base qualities; no much larger clone is one base away. This specimen's treatment or condition label, per the study, means: allogeneic hematopoietic cell transplantation with graft depleted of TCRalphabeta T cells and CD19 B cells. The transplant recipients were children given TCRalphabeta/CD19-depleted allogeneic hematopoietic cell grafts. The entry originates in a study of T-cell reconstitution after alpha-beta-depleted transplantation in children listed by TCRdb under 2016. With respect to the entire study: Using TCR repertoire profiling, the study followed T-cell immune reconstitution in a quantitative way in children after TCRalphabeta/CD19-depleted allogeneic hematopoietic cell transplantation. Study-wide conclusions, independent of this receptor: The high TCRbeta diversity at day 60 in some patients was ascribed to recipient T cells and intrathymic progenitors that had survived conditioning. Over subsequent months, a decline in hyperexpanded clone frequencies was noted, and after one year, T-cell counts and TCRbeta diversity were mostly ascribed to newly produced T cells. About two months after transplant, the apparently early recovery of alphabetaT-cell counts reportedly depended on just several hundred clones that had expanded rapidly and came from non-depleted graft cells.

CDR1 and CDR2 are drawn from the germline V gene: SGHRS, YFSETQ. Trimmed from V: 4 bases; trimmed from J: 6 bases; junction bases lacking a gene match: 9. The CDR3 spans 14 residues, from the cysteine through the phenylalanine. Left in the record is the CDR3 DNA by itself, 42 bases read in frame from the first base. The library was produced with PCR. The sequencer listed for this sample is Illumina HiSeq 2500. TCR library preparation used molecular barcoding, with unique molecular identifiers applied to normalize quantification of the TCRbeta repertoire. TCRdb reprocessed the public reads (quality trimming at Q25 with fastp, clone calling with MiXCR) and kept in-frame beta chains. One record per CDR3 amino acid sequence lists the most common genes and DNA. This sample gives about 980,000 distinct CDR3 sequences in total; about 26% of them show up just once. The ten biggest clones cover roughly 28% of the sample.

Here the chain combines TRBV5-1 and TRBJ2-7; 8 bases in the junction line up with TRBD1. The receptor comes from a boy under three years old who had a stem cell transplant for SCID, so the T cells may come from the graft donor. The specimen comprised PBMCs, mostly from graft donor cells, sampled 360 days after TCRalphabeta/CD19-depleted stem cell transplant. The CDR3 protein: CASSGGQGATEQYF. The nucleotide sequence reads as follows: TGCGCCAGCAGCGGGGGCCAGGGGGCGACCGAGCAGTACTTC.